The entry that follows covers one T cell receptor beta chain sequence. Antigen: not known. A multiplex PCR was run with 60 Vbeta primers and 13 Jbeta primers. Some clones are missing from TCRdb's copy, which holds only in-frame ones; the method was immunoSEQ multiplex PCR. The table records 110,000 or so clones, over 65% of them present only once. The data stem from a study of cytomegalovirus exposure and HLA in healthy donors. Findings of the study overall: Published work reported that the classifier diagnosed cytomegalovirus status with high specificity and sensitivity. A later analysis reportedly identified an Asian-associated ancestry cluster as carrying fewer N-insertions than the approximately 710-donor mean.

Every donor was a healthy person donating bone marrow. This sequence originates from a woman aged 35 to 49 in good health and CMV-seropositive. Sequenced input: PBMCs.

In DNA form, the CDR3 reads TGTGCCAGTAGTATTGGCCGAGGTGAAAAACTGTTTTTT. Translated, it gives CASSIGRGEKLFF. The chain uses TRBV19 and TRBJ1-4, with D hard to call. V gave up 3 bases and J gave up 7 bases, with 9 bases separating them. CDR1 and CDR2 from the germline V gene are LNHDA and SQIVND (reference sequence). There are 13 residues in the CDR3.